A selection of T cell receptor beta chains follows, all from one sample in a study of regulatory T cells in long-lasting Graves disease. TCRdb recomputed calls from the multiplex PCR reads with MiXCR, one row per CDR3 protein. The sample has roughly 500,000 distinct CDR3 sequences; approximately 23% are singletons. The source was peripheral blood mononuclear cells (PBMCs), collected when the disease was refractory, from a patient treated with antithyroid drugs. The receptors here all came from a female donor with Graves disease. Both conserved end residues are part of each CDR3. Fields, in order: V gene, J gene, clone size, D gene, CDR3 DNA, CDR3 protein. D genes are given only for firm matches. Expanded clones are given a class, and other clones once, few, many or no size at all.

V: TRBV20-1
J: TRBJ1-1
size: many
D: .
DNA: TGCAGTGTCGAGGACATCTGGAACACTGAAGCTTTCTTT
CDR3: CSVEDIWNTEAFF

V: TRBV20-1
J: TRBJ2-7
size: few
D: TRBD2
DNA: TGCAGTGCTAGAGATTGGGGGACTAGCGGGGGCCCAGGCCACGAGCAGTACTTC
CDR3: CSARDWGTSGGPGHEQYF

V: TRBV18
J: TRBJ2-4
size: .
D: .
DNA: TGTGCCAGCTCACCACAGGGGTCCCAAGGCATTCAGTACTTC
CDR3: CASSPQGSQGIQYF

V: TRBV6-5
J: TRBJ2-7
size: few
D: .
DNA: TGTGCCAGCAGTTACCGGCGGCTCAACTACGAGCAGTACTTC
CDR3: CASSYRRLNYEQYF

V: TRBV12-3/TRBV12-4
J: TRBJ2-2
size: many
D: .
DNA: TGCGCCAGCAGCTTTACAGGGCCCGGGGAGCTGTTTTTT
CDR3: CASSFTGPGELFF

V: TRBV7-2
J: TRBJ1-5
size: .
D: .
DNA: TGTGCCAGCAGCCCTCAAAATCTGCTACAGCCCCAGCATTTT
CDR3: CASSPQNLLQPQHF

V: TRBV2
J: TRBJ2-5
size: many
D: .
DNA: TGTGCCAGCAGTGAAGTCGGGGGGCCCAAAGAGACCCAGTACTTC
CDR3: CASSEVGGPKETQYF

V: TRBV6-5
J: TRBJ1-6
size: .
D: .
DNA: TGTGCCAGCAGTTACGATCCGGGATATAATTCACCCCTCCACTTT
CDR3: CASSYDPGYNSPLHF

V: TRBV10-3
J: TRBJ1-1
size: .
D: .
DNA: TGTGCCATCAGTTCAGGGACGAACACTGAAGCTTTCTTT
CDR3: CAISSGTNTEAFF

V: TRBV27
J: TRBJ2-7
size: many
D: .
DNA: TGTGCCAGCTGGGGGGTCCTCTCCTACGAGCAGTACTTC
CDR3: CASWGVLSYEQYF

V: TRBV9
J: TRBJ2-7
size: many
D: .
DNA: TGTGCCAGCAACGAGGGCAAGTACGAGCAGTACTTC
CDR3: CASNEGKYEQYF

V: TRBV7-2
J: TRBJ1-3
size: few
D: TRBD1
DNA: TGTGCCAGCAGCTTAAACAGGGGGCGGATTGCCGGAAACACCATATATTTT
CDR3: CASSLNRGRIAGNTIYF

V: TRBV6-1
J: TRBJ2-7
size: many
D: TRBD2
DNA: TGTGCCAGCAACTCGGGACTAGCGGGAGGCGAGCAGTACTTC
CDR3: CASNSGLAGGEQYF

V: TRBV28
J: TRBJ2-4
size: many
D: .
DNA: TGTGCCAGCAGTTTAAGAGGGTACGCAAACATTCAGTACTTC
CDR3: CASSLRGYANIQYF

V: TRBV7-2
J: TRBJ1-1
size: many
D: TRBD1
DNA: TGTGCCAGCAGCTCTCCGGGACAGGGGTCTCCTGAAGCTTTCTTT
CDR3: CASSSPGQGSPEAFF

V: TRBV7-8
J: TRBJ2-7
size: many
D: TRBD2
DNA: TGTGCCAGCAGCTTAAGGCGCCTAGCGGGAGTCTCCTACGAGCAGTACTTC
CDR3: CASSLRRLAGVSYEQYF

V: TRBV13
J: TRBJ2-7
size: many
D: .
DNA: TGTGCCAGCAGCACCCGTGGGACCGAGCAGTACTTC
CDR3: CASSTRGTEQYF

V: TRBV19
J: TRBJ2-7
size: .
D: .
DNA: TGTGCCAGTAGTATAGATCAGGGTCTCCGAAGGGAGCAGTACTTC
CDR3: CASSIDQGLRREQYF

V: TRBV28
J: TRBJ1-1
size: many
D: .
DNA: TGTGCCAGCAGCCTCGTGAGTCGGGGAGGTATGTTTGTGAACACTGAAGCTTTCTTT
CDR3: CASSLVSRGGMFVNTEAFF